The rows below give T cell receptor beta chains drawn from one sample of a study of T cell clones after liver transplantation. Assay used: immunoSEQ multiplex PCR; TCRdb lists only in-frame clones, some missing. Of about 68,000 clones in the sample, around 92% were seen once. The starting material was CD4+ T cells from blood, obtained 25 months after liver transplant. All receptors come from a human patient who received a liver transplant. The T cells may come from the graft donor. Each CDR3 is given with its conserved first and last residue. A D gene is named only where the DNA matches it firmly. Clone size is shown for a subset of rows, as once, few, many or a class of expanded clone.

v_gene,j_gene,len,abundance,d_gene,CDR3aa,CDR3nt
TRBV5-1,TRBJ2-5,14,NA,NA,CASSFLTDQETQYF,TGCGCCAGCAGCTTTTTGACAGATCAAGAGACCCAGTACTTC
TRBV29-1,TRBJ2-2,13,once,NA,CSVRVGHTGELFF,TGCAGCGTGCGGGTAGGGCACACCGGGGAGCTGTTTTTT
TRBV11-2,TRBJ2-7,12,NA,NA,CASSETPYEQYF,TGTGCCAGCAGCGAAACCCCCTACGAGCAGTACTTC
TRBV6-1,TRBJ2-5,12,NA,NA,CAVGSSGETQYF,TGTGCCGTAGGTAGTAGCGGAGAGACCCAGTACTTC
TRBV7-7,TRBJ2-7,14,NA,NA,CASSPGLPTDEQYF,TGTGCTAGCAGCCCAGGACTACCGACCGACGAGCAGTACTTC
TRBV5-1,TRBJ2-1,14,NA,TRBD2,CASLSGRASDEQFF,TGCGCCAGCTTAAGCGGGAGGGCCTCGGATGAGCAGTTCTTC
TRBV5-1,TRBJ1-6,15,NA,NA,CASSREGVDNSPLHF,TGCGCCAGCAGCCGTGAGGGGGTGGATAATTCACCCCTCCACTTT
TRBV30,TRBJ1-5,15,NA,NA,CAWSIGRVGNQPQHF,TGTGCCTGGAGTATCGGACGGGTGGGCAATCAGCCCCAGCATTTT
TRBV5-1,TRBJ2-1,12,once,NA,CASSLEANEQFF,TGCGCCAGCAGCTTGGAAGCCAATGAGCAGTTCTTC
TRBV5-4,TRBJ2-3,14,NA,TRBD1,CASRGQGISDTQYF,TGTGCCAGCAGAGGACAGGGCATTTCTGATACGCAGTATTTT
TRBV27,TRBJ2-3,18,NA,NA,CASSLKASVARNTDTQYF,TGTGCCAGCAGTTTAAAGGCCTCGGTAGCCCGTAACACAGATACGCAGTATTTT
TRBV21-1,TRBJ2-7,16,NA,NA,CASSFHVGAASYEQYF,TGTGCCAGCAGCTTCCATGTGGGCGCAGCCTCCTACGAGCAGTACTTC
TRBV27,TRBJ2-7,13,NA,NA,CASSLPGSYEQYF,TGTGCCAGCAGTTTACCCGGGAGCTACGAGCAGTACTTC
TRBV4-1,TRBJ1-2,15,NA,NA,CASSQDRAGKDGYTF,TGCGCCAGCAGCCAAGATAGGGCAGGGAAGGATGGCTACACCTTC
TRBV13,TRBJ2-4,17,NA,TRBD1,CASSNIGQGASKNIQYF,TGTGCCAGCAGCAACATCGGACAGGGGGCTTCCAAAAACATTCAGTACTTC
TRBV5-1,TRBJ2-5,13,NA,NA,CASSLYQKETQYF,TGCGCCAGCAGCTTGTACCAGAAAGAGACCCAGTACTTC
TRBV10-2,TRBJ1-4,14,NA,NA,CASSSPGSDEKLFF,TGCGCCAGCTCCTCGCCAGGGAGCGATGAAAAACTGTTTTTT
TRBV7-2,TRBJ2-5,14,NA,NA,CASSPTRGEETQYF,TGTGCCAGCAGCCCGACTAGGGGGGAGGAGACCCAGTACTTC
TRBV11-2,TRBJ1-3,13,NA,NA,CASRKAGTTTIYF,TGTGCCAGCAGGAAGGCAGGGACAACCACCATATATTTT
TRBV29-1,TRBJ1-1,13,NA,TRBD1,CSVYGAGGTEAFF,TGCAGCGTTTATGGGGCAGGGGGGACTGAAGCTTTCTTT
TRBV9,TRBJ2-1,17,NA,TRBD2,CASSGLAGGSSYNEQFF,TGTGCCAGCAGCGGACTAGCGGGAGGGAGCTCCTACAATGAGCAGTTCTTC
TRBV27,TRBJ1-1,15,NA,NA,CASSSLGEGNTEAFF,TGTGCCAGCAGTTCCCTTGGGGAGGGGAACACTGAAGCTTTCTTT
TRBV2,TRBJ2-3,16,NA,TRBD2,CASSRTSGRGTDTQYF,TGTGCCAGCAGTCGGACTAGCGGGAGGGGCACAGATACGCAGTATTTT
TRBV9,TRBJ2-2,14,once,NA,CASSVVSLPGELFF,TGTGCCAGCAGCGTAGTGTCTTTACCCGGGGAGCTGTTTTTT
TRBV11-2,TRBJ1-3,15,NA,NA,CASSLDAASGNTIYF,TGTGCCAGCAGCTTAGATGCGGCCTCTGGAAACACCATATATTTT
TRBV10-3,TRBJ2-5,15,NA,TRBD1,CAISRDRVTGETQYF,TGTGCCATCAGCCGGGACAGGGTCACTGGGGAGACCCAGTACTTC
TRBV6-1,TRBJ2-1,15,once,NA,CASSAGTDLYNEQFF,TGTGCCAGCAGTGCCGGGACGGACCTATACAATGAGCAGTTCTTC
TRBV2,TRBJ2-1,17,few,TRBD1,CASRDPQGARSYNEQFF,TGTGCCAGCAGAGACCCTCAGGGGGCCAGATCCTACAATGAGCAGTTCTTC
TRBV7-3,TRBJ2-3,13,NA,NA,CASSLLSTDTQYF,TGTGCCAGCAGCTTATTGAGTACAGATACGCAGTATTTT
TRBV28,TRBJ2-7,14,once,NA,CASSRVPSGYEQYF,TGTGCCAGCAGTAGAGTCCCAAGCGGCTACGAGCAGTACTTC
TRBV7-8,TRBJ2-7,15,NA,TRBD2,CASSLDLAGTYEQYF,TGTGCCAGCAGCTTAGATCTAGCGGGTACCTACGAGCAGTACTTC
TRBV9,TRBJ2-1,14,once,TRBD2,CASSVLAVYNEQFF,TGTGCCAGCAGCGTGCTAGCGGTATACAATGAGCAGTTCTTC
TRBV11-3,TRBJ2-7,12,NA,NA,CASSGSYYEQYF,TGTGCCAGCAGCGGAAGCTACTACGAGCAGTACTTC
TRBV5-1,TRBJ2-1,16,NA,TRBD2,CASSSPSGRVGDEQFF,TGCGCCAGCAGCTCCCCTAGCGGGAGGGTGGGGGATGAGCAGTTCTTC
TRBV28,TRBJ2-6,15,NA,NA,CASSPGHSGANVLTF,TGTGCCAGCAGTCCGGGACACTCAGGGGCCAACGTCCTGACTTTC
TRBV6-1,TRBJ2-3,11,NA,NA,CASSSTDTQYF,TGTGCCAGCAGCAGTACAGATACGCAGTATTTT
TRBV9,TRBJ2-3,17,NA,TRBD2,CASSGPAGGPSTDTQYF,TGTGCCAGCAGCGGACCTGCGGGAGGGCCAAGCACAGATACGCAGTATTTT
TRBV6-4,TRBJ2-1,16,NA,TRBD2,CASSVFGTSAYNEQFF,TGTGCCAGCAGTGTTTTCGGGACTAGCGCTTACAATGAGCAGTTCTTC
TRBV12-5,TRBJ2-1,15,NA,TRBD2,CASGASGSISSEQFF,TGTGCTAGTGGTGCAAGCGGGAGTATTTCCAGTGAGCAGTTCTTC
TRBV2,TRBJ2-3,14,NA,TRBD2,CASSEWTSGSREYF,TGTGCCAGCAGTGAATGGACTAGCGGGAGCCGAGAGTATTTT
TRBV5-1,TRBJ2-7,14,few,NA,CASSYTTTGQYRNF,TGCGCCAGCAGTTATACCACTACAGGGCAGTACCGGAACTTC
TRBV11-3,TRBJ2-3,14,NA,NA,CASSLDWTTDTQYF,TGTGCCAGCAGCTTAGATTGGACCACAGATACGCAGTATTTT
TRBV7-2,TRBJ2-1,11,NA,NA,CASSFYNEQFF,TGTGCCAGCAGCTTCTACAATGAGCAGTTCTTC
TRBV6-1,TRBJ1-1,15,few,NA,CASSVQTSGTSEAFF,TGTGCCAGCAGTGTTCAAACTTCGGGTACCTCAGAAGCTTTCTTT
TRBV10-2,TRBJ2-2,17,NA,TRBD2,CASSRLAGDLNTGELFF,TGCGCCAGCAGTCGACTAGCGGGGGACTTGAACACCGGGGAGCTGTTTTTT
TRBV9,TRBJ1-2,15,once,NA,CASSTQRSGLYGYTF,TGTGCCAGCAGCACACAAAGGTCGGGGCTCTATGGCTACACCTTC
TRBV7-7,TRBJ2-5,11,NA,TRBD1,CASSNRGPQYF,TGTGCCAGCAGCAACAGGGGGCCCCAGTACTTC
TRBV11-2,TRBJ1-2,15,NA,NA,CASSLGQASNYGYTF,TGTGCCAGCAGCTTGGGGCAGGCTTCTAACTATGGCTACACCTTC
TRBV7-3,TRBJ2-2,13,NA,NA,CASLQAKSGELFF,TGTGCCAGTTTACAGGCGAAGAGCGGGGAGCTGTTTTTT
TRBV7-9,TRBJ1-5,14,NA,NA,CAVQPKGPDQPQHF,TGTGCCGTGCAACCGAAGGGCCCAGATCAGCCCCAGCATTTT
TRBV7-8,TRBJ1-1,14,NA,NA,CAIWDGTRFTEAFF,TGTGCCATCTGGGACGGGACGAGGTTCACTGAAGCTTTCTTT
TRBV28,TRBJ1-1,9,NA,NA,CASGNPTFF,TGTGCCAGCGGAAACCCGACTTTCTTT
TRBV19,TRBJ2-2,14,NA,NA,CASRRVVNTGELFF,TGTGCCAGTAGGAGGGTAGTGAACACCGGGGAGCTGTTTTTT